This T cell receptor (beta chain) emerged from a study of blood T cell repertoires in COVID-19. Across the study: Acute and convalescent COVID-19 samples came from the United States, Italy and Spain. The analysed material was cDNA or gDNA that came from T cells, B-cell-depleted T cells, or PBMCs.

Seattle patients were enrolled while actively infected and followed longitudinally. Original processing methods: Nucleated cell counts were estimated from reference gene primer amplification. Assay used: immunoSEQ multiplex PCR; TCRdb lists only in-frame clones, some missing. V and J calls and clone size come straight from that table; D and trimming were deduced from the DNA. The profile shows about 200,000 clones, roughly 92% of them singletons. Trimming cost V 0 bases and J 4 bases, with 11 bases left between them. Per the germline V gene, CDR1 is SGHRS and CDR2 is YFSETQ. The CDR3 runs to 15 residues.

This receptor was identified in a man aged 60 to 69 with COVID-19, enrolled during active disease. V gene TRBV5-1 combines with J gene TRBJ1-3; D is possibly TRBD1 (5 bases). The sequenced sample was peripheral blood. In DNA, the CDR3 is TGCGCCAGCAGCTTGGTATCAGGGTACGGAAACACCATATATTTT. This translates into CASSLVSGYGNTIYF.